This TCR beta chain was retrieved from a study of CD8 T cells in Susac syndrome. When the RNA was reverse transcribed, random hexamers were used with an input of about 0.5 to 1 ug. TCRdb re-called the immunoSEQ multiplex PCR reads through MiXCR, storing one row per CDR3 protein. The table has about 120,000 distinct CDR3 sequences, around 94% seen once. Germline loops: CDR1 MNHNS, CDR2 SASEGT. V was clipped by 6 bases and J by 1 base; unmatched bases: 3. The CDR3 loop spans 14 amino acids. Of note for this clonotype: What it recognizes is unknown.

General study results and limits: By the study's own acknowledgment, its TCR sequencing and HLA analysis included relatively few individuals.

This clonotype was obtained from a human donor in good health. The rearrangement uses TRBV6-1 and TRBJ2-7, with 10 bases matching TRBD1. Material: CD4+ T cells from PBMCs. CDR3 residues: CASRPGQGSYEQYF. CDR3 nucleotide sequence: TGTGCCAGCAGGCCGGGACAGGGGTCCTACGAGCAGTACTTC.